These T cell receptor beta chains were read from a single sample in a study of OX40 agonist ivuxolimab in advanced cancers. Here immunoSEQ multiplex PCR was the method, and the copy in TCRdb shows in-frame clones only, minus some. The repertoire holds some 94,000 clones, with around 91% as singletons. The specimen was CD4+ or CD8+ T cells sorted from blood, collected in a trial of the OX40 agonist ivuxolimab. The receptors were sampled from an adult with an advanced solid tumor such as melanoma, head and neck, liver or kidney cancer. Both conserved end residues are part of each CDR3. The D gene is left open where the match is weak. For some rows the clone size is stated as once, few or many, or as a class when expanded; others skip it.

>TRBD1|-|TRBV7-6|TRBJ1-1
CASSPRTGTLNTEAFF
TGTGCCAGCAGCCCCCGGACAGGGACCTTGAACACTGAAGCTTTCTTT
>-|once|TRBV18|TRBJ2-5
CASSLGRETQYF
TGTGCCAGCTCACTGGGACGGGAGACCCAGTACTTC
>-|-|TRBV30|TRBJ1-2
CASGRPGYGYTF
TGTGCTTCTGGCCGTCCCGGGTATGGCTACACCTTC
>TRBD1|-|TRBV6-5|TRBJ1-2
CASRGTVGGYTF
TGTGCCAGCAGGGGGACAGTTGGTGGCTACACCTTC
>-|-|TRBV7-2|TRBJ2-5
CASSLAIQETQYF
TGTGCCAGCAGCTTAGCTATCCAAGAGACCCAGTACTTC
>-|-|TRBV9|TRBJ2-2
CASSALTGADTGELFF
TGTGCCAGCAGCGCCCTAACAGGAGCGGACACCGGGGAGCTGTTTTTT
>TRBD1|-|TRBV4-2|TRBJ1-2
CASSRTGTGGYGYTF
TGTGCCAGCAGCCGGACCGGGACAGGGGGCTATGGCTACACCTTC
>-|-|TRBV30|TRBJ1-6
CAWSILSNSPLHF
TGTGCCTGGAGTATACTGAGTAATTCACCCCTCCACTTT
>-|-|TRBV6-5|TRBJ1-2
CASGTEPNYGYTF
TGTGCCAGCGGCACCGAACCTAACTATGGCTACACCTTC
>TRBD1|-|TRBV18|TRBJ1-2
CASSPAGQGFDCTF
TGTGCCAGCTCACCAGCGGGACAGGGTTTCGACTGCACCTTC
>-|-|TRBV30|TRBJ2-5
CAWSEGGGETQYF
TGTGCCTGGAGTGAGGGGGGGGGAGAGACCCAGTACTTC
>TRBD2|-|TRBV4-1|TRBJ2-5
CASSRWAGRELALETQYF
TGCGCCAGCAGCCGTTGGGCCGGGCGGGAGTTAGCGTTAGAGACCCAGTACTTC
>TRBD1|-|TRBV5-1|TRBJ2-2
CASRPGTGRAGELFF
TGCGCCAGCAGACCCGGGACAGGGCGTGCCGGGGAGCTGTTTTTT
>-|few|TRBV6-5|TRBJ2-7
CASTQSGYGGAQYF
TGTGCCAGCACTCAGTCGGGGTACGGAGGCGCGCAGTACTTC
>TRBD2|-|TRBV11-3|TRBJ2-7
CASSLGLSGKTHYDEQYF
TGTGCCAGCAGCTTAGGCCTTAGCGGGAAAACACACTATGACGAGCAGTACTTC
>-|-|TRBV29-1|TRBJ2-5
CSVGQETQYF
TGCAGCGTTGGACAAGAGACCCAGTACTTC